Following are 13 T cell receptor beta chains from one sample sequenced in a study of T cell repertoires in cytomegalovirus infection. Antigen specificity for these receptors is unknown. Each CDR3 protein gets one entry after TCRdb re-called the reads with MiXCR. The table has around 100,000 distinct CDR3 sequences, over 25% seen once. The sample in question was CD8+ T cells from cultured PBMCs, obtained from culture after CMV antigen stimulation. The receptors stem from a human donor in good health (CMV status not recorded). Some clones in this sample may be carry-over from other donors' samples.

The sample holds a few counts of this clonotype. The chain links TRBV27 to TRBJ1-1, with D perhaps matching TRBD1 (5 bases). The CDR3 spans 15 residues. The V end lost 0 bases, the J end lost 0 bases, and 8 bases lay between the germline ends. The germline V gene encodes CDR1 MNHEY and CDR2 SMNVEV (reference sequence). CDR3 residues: CASSLSSGMNTEAFF. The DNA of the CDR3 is TGTGCCAGCAGTTTATCCTCAGGGATGAACACTGAAGCTTTCTTT.

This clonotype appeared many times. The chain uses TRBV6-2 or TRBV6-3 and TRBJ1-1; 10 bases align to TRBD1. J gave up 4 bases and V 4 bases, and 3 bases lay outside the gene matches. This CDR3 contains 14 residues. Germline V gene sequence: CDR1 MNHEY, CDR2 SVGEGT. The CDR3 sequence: CASSWTGGSTEAFF. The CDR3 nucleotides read TGTGCCAGCAGTTGGACAGGGGGTAGCACTGAAGCTTTCTTT.

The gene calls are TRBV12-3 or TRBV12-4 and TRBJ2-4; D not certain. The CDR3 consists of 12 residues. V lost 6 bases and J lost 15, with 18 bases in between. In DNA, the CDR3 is TGTGCCAGCAGCCCGGTCGGGCGCAGGTGGTACTTC. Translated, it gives CASSPVGRRWYF.

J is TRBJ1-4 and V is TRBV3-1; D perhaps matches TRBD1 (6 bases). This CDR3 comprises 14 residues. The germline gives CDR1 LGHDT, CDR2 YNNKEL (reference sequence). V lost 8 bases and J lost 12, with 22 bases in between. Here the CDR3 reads CASGAGGGPEELFF. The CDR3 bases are TGTGCCAGCGGGGCCGGAGGGGGGCCCGAAGAACTGTTTTTT.

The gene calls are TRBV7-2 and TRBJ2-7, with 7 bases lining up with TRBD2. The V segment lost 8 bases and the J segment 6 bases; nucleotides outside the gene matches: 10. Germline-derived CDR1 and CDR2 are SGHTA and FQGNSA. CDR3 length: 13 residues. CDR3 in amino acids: CASGGGGGGEQYF. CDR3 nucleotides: TGTGCCAGCGGGGGGGGGGGGGGGGGCGAGCAGTACTTC.

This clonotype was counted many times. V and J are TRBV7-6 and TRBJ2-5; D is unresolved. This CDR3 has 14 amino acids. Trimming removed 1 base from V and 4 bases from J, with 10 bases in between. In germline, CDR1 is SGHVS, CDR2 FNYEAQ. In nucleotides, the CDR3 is TGTGCCAGCAGCTTAGATCCCCTGGCAGAGACCCAGTACTTC. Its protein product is CASSLDPLAETQYF. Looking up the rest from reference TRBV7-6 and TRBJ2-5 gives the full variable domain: GAGVSQSPRYKVTKRGQDVALRCDPISGHVSLYWYRQALGQGPEFLTYFNYEAQQDKSGLPNDRFSAERPEGSISTLTIQRTEQRDSAMYRCASSLDPLAETQYFGPGTRLLVL.

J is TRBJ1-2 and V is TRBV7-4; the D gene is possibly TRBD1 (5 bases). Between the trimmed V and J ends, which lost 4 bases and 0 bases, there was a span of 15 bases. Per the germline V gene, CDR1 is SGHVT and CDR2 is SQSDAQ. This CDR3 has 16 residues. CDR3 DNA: TGTGCCAGCAGCTCGCCTGGGCAGGGCACTAACTATGGCTACACCTTC. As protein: CASSSPGQGTNYGYTF. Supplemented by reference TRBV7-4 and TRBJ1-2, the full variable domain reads GAGVSQSPRYKVAKRGRDVALRCDSISGHVTLYWYRQTLGQGSEVLTYSQSDAQRDKSGRPSGRFSAERPERSVSTLKIQRTEQGDSAVYLCASSSPGQGTNYGYTFGSGTRLTVV.

CDR3 coding DNA: TGTGCCAGCAGTTACAGCCCCCGGCGGATCTCCTACGAGCAGTACTTC. This translates into CASSYSPRRISYEQYF. J is TRBJ2-7 and V is TRBV6-2 or TRBV6-3; D ambiguous. Trimming took 2 bases from V and 0 from J, leaving 14 bases between them. This CDR3 region has 16 residues. CDR1 and CDR2 (germline): MNHEY, SVGEGT.

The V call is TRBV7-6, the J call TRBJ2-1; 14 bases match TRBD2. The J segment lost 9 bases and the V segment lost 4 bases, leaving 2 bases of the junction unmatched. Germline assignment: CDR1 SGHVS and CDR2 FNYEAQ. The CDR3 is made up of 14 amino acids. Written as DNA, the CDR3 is TGTGCCAGCAGCTCGGGACTAGCGGGGGCTGAGCAGTTCTTC. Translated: CASSSGLAGAEQFF.

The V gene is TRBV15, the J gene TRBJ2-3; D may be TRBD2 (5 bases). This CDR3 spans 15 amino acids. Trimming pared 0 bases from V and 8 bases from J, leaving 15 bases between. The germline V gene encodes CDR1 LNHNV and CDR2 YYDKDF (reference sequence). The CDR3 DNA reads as TGTGCCACCAGCAGAGATGCTGCGGGCAAGAGTACGCAGTATTTT. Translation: CATSRDAAGKSTQYF.

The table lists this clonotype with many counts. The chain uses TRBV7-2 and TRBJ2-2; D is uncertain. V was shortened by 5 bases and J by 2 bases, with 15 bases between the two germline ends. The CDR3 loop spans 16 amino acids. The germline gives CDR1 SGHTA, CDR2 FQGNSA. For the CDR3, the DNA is TGTGCCAGCAGCCCGTCAGTTTTGTTAAACACCGGGGAGCTGTTTTTT. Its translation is CASSPSVLLNTGELFF.

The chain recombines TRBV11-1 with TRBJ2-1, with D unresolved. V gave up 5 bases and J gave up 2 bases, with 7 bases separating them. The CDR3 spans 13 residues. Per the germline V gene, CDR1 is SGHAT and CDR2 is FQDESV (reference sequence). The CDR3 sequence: CASSPPAYNEQFF. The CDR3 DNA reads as TGTGCCAGCAGCCCGCCGGCCTACAATGAGCAGTTCTTC.

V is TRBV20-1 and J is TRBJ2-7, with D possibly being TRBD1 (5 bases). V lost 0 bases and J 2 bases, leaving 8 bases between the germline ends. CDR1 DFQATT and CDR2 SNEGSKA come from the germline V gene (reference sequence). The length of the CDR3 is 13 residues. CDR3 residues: CSARDTGAYEQYF. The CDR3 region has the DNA TGCAGTGCTAGAGATACAGGAGCCTACGAGCAGTACTTC.